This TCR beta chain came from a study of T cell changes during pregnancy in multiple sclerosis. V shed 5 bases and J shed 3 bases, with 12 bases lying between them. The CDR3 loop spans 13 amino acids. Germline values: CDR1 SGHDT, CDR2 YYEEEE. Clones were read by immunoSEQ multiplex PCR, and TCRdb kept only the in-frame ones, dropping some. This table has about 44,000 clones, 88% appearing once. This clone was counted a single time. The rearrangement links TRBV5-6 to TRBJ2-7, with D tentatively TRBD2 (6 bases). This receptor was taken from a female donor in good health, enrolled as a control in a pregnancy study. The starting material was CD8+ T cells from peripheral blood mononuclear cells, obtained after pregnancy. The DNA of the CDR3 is TGTGCCAGCAGACCCGTGGGGGGCTACGAGCAGTACTTC. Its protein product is CASRPVGGYEQYF.